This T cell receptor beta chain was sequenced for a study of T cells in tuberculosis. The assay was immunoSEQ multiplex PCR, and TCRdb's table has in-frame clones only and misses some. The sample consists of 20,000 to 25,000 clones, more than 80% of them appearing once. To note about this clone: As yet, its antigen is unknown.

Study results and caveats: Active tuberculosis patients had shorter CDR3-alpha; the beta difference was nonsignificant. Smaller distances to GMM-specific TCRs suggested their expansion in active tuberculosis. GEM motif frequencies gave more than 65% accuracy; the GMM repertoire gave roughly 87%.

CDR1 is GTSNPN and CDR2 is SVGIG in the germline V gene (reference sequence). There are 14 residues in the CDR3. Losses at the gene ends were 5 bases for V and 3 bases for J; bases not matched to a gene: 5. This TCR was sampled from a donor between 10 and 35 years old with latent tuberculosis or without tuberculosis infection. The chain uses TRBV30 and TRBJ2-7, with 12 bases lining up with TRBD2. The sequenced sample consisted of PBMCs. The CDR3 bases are TGTGCCTGGGAGGGGACTAGCGGGCGCTACGAGCAGTACTTC. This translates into CAWEGTSGRYEQYF.